Described below is a single T cell receptor beta chain sequence and its context. The antigen remains undetermined. The sample is drawn from a study of CD8 T cells in Susac syndrome. Trimming stripped 6 bases from V and 5 bases from J, with 11 bases between. The CDR3 is 13 amino acids. Random-hexamer reverse transcription was applied to about 0.45 to 1 ug RNA. Across 54 Vbeta and 13 Jbeta, immunoSEQ multiplex PCR amplified TCR beta CDR3. TCRdb called the immunoSEQ multiplex PCR reads again in MiXCR, with one record for every CDR3 protein. The repertoire holds around 150,000 distinct CDR3 sequences, with roughly 94% as singletons. Study-wide points: As the study acknowledged, the number of individuals who were part of its TCR sequencing and HLA analysis was relatively small.

J is TRBJ1-3 and V is TRBV12-3 or TRBV12-4, with D unresolved. The sequence was obtained from a human donor with Susac syndrome. Sequenced sample: CD4+ T cells from PBMCs. The CDR3: CASSSDPRNTIYF. The DNA for the CDR3 is TGTGCCAGCAGCTCGGACCCCAGAAACACCATATATTTT.